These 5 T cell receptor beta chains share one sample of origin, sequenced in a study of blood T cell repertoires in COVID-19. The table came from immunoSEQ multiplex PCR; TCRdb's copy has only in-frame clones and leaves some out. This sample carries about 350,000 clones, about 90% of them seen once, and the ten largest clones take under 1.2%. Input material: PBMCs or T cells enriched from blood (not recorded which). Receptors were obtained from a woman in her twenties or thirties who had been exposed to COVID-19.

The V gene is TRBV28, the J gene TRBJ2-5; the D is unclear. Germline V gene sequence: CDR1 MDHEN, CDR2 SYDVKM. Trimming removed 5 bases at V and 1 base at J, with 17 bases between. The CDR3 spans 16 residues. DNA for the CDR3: TGTGCCAGCAGTCCTCCCGGCGGCCGTTTCCAAGAGACCCAGTACTTC. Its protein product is CASSPPGGRFQETQYF.

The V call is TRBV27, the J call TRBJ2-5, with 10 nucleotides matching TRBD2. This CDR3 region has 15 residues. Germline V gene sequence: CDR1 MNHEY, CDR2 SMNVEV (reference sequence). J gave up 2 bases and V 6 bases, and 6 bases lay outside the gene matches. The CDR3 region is CASRGLADSQETQYF. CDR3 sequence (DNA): TGTGCCAGCAGAGGACTAGCGGATAGTCAAGAGACCCAGTACTTC.

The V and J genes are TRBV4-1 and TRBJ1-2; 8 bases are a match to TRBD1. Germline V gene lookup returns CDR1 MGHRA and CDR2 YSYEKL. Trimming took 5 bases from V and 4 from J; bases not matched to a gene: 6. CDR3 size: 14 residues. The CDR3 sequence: CASSETGAGYGYTF. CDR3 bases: TGCGCCAGCAGCGAGACAGGGGCAGGCTATGGCTACACCTTC.

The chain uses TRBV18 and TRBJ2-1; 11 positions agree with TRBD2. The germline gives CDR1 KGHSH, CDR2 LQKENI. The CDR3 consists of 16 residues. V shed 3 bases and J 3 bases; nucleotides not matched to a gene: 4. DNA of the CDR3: TGTGCCAGCTCACCCCTGACTAGCGGGGACTACAATGAGCAGTTCTTC. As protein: CASSPLTSGDYNEQFF.

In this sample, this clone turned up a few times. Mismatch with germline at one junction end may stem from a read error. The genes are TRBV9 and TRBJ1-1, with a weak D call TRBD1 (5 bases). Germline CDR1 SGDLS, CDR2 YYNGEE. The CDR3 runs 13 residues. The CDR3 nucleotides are TGTGCCAGCAGCCCAGCGGGACCCCTCTCTAACGGCTTT. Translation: CASSPAGPLSNGF.